Sequencing of this TCR beta chain was carried out in a study of shared T cell receptors in the human thymus. V lost 0 bases and J lost 0; bases outside the gene matches: 10. The CDR3 is made up of 19 amino acids. Germline V gene lookup returns CDR1 SGHDN and CDR2 FVKESK. TCRdb keeps only in-frame clones here, not all; method: immunoSEQ multiplex PCR. The sample lists 450,000 to 650,000 clones, roughly 74% seen once, with about 0.012% in the top ten. The same sample was also studied in work on human thymus T cells. That publication notes: Corrective surgery for congenital heart defects was being performed on the healthy Finnish infants who served as donors. Corrective cardiac operations yielded the resected thymus tissue. Thymic and blood repertoires appeared to show biased V and J gene usage.

The chain has TRBV14 and TRBJ2-3; 9 positions agree with TRBD1. The source of this sequence is a boy younger than two with a congenital heart defect. Sequencing was done on a sample of thymocytes. CDR3 DNA sequence: TGTGCCAGCAGCCAAGAAGGGGGGACAGGGTCCCAAAGCACAGATACGCAGTATTTT. The encoded protein is CASSQEGGTGSQSTDTQYF.